This T cell receptor (beta chain) was identified during a study of beta chain features in type 1 diabetes. Sorting of CD4+ naive, central memory, regulatory and stem cell-like memory cells was performed via CD45RO/CCR7/CD25/CD127/CD95/CD27. This clone has only a few counts. Its specificity is not known. The study reverse transcribed the entire isolated RNA, so it sequenced expressed TCRB transcripts. Sequencing used immunoSEQ multiplex PCR; TCRdb keeps in-frame clones, though not all of them. The sample contains about 150,000 clones, 11% of which appear only once. Overall study findings and caveats: Any HLA type influence on TCRB rearrangement was left unresolved here. It was among patients, rather than healthy donors, that naive, central memory and Treg TCRB repertoires appeared more similar. Patients and controls would share equally any PCR tilt toward shorter templates.

The receptor was derived from a man younger than 35 in good health. The sample consisted of central memory CD4+ T cells from blood.

The CDR3 sequence is CASSSDPRRNNSPLHF. The CDR3 DNA follows: TGTGCCAGCAGTTCGGACCCCCGAAGAAATAATTCACCCCTCCACTTT. V is TRBV6-5 and J is TRBJ1-6; no clear D gene. The germline CDR1 and CDR2 sequences are MNHEY and SVGAGI. The length of the CDR3 is 16 residues. V was cut by 4 bases and J by 5 bases, with 15 bases left in between.